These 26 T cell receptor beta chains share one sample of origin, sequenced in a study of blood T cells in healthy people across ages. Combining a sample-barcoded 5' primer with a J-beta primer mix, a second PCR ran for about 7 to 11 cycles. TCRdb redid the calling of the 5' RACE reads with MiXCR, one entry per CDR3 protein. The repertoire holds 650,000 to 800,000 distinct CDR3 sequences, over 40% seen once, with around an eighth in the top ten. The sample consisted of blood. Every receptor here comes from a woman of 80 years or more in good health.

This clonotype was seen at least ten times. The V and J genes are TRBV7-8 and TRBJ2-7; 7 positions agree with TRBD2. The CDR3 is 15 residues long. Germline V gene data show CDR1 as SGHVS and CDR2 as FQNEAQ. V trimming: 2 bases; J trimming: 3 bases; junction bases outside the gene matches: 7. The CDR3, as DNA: TGTGCCAGCAGCTTAAGGCTAGCGGCTAGCTACGAGCAGTACTTC. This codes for CASSLRLAASYEQYF.

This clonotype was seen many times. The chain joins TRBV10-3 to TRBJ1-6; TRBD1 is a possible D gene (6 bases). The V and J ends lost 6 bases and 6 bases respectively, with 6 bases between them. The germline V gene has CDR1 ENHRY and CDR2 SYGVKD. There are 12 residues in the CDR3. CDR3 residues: CAIRDSNSPLHF. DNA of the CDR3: TGTGCCATCAGGGACAGTAATTCACCCCTCCACTTT.

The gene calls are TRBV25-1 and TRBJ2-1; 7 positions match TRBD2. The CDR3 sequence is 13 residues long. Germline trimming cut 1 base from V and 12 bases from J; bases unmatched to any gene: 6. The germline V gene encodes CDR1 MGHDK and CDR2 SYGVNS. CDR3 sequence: CASSEWEGAGQFF. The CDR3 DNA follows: TGTGCCAGCAGTGAATGGGAGGGCGCGGGGCAGTTCTTC.

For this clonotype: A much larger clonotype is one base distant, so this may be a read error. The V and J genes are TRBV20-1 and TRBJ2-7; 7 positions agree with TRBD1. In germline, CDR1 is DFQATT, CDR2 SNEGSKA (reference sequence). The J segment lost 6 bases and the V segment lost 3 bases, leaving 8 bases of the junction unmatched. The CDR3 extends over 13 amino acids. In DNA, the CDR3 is TGCAGTGCTAGTGTTCTAGCAGGGGGCGAGCAGTACTTC. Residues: CSASVLAGGEQYF.

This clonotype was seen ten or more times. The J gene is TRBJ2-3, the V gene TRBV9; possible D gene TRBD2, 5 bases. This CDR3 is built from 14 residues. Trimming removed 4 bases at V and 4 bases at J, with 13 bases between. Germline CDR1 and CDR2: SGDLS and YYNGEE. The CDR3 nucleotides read TGTGCCAGCAGCCCCTCCGGGAATTCAGATACGCAGTATTTT. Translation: CASSPSGNSDTQYF.

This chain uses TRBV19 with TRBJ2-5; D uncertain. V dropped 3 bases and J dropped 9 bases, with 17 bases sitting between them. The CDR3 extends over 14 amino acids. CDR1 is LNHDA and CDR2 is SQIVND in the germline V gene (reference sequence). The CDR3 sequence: CASSITASSEAQYF. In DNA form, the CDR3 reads TGTGCCAGTAGTATTACGGCGTCCTCTGAGGCCCAGTACTTC.

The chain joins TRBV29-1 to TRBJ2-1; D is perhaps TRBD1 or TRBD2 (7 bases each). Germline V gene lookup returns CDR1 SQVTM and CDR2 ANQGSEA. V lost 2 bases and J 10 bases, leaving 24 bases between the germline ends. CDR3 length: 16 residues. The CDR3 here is CSVEMTGKRETYEQFF. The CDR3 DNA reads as TGCAGCGTTGAAATGACAGGGAAGCGGGAAACCTACGAGCAGTTCTTC.

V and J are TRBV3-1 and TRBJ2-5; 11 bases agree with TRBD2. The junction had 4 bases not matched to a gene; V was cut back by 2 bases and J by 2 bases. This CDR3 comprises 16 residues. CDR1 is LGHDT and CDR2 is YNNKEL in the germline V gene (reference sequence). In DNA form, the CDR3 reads TGTGCCAGCAGCCAAAGTTTAGCGGGAGGGCAAGAGACCCAGTACTTC. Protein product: CASSQSLAGGQETQYF.

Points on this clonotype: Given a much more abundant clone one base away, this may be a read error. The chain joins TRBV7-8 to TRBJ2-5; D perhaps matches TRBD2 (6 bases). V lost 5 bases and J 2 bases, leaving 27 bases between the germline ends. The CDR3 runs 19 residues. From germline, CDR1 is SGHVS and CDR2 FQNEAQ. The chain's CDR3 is CASSPFVSGGTKLQETQYF. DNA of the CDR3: TGTGCCAGCAGCCCGTTTGTTAGCGGTGGAACCAAGTTGCAAGAGACCCAGTACTTC.

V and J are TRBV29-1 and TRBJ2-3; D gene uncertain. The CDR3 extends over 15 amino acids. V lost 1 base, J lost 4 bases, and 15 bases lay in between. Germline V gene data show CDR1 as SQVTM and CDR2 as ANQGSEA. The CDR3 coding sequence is TGCAGCGTTGAAGCGACTGCCACCCAGCCAGATACGCAGTATTTT. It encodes CSVEATATQPDTQYF.

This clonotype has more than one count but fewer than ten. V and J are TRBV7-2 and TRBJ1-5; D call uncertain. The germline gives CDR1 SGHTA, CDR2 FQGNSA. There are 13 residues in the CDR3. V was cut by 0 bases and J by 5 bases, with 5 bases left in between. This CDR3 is CASSLAADQPQHF. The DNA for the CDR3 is TGTGCCAGCAGCTTAGCGGCGGATCAGCCCCAGCATTTT.

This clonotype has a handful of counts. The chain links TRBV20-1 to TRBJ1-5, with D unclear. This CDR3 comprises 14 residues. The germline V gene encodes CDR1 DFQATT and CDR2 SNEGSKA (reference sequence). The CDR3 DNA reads TGCAGCTTAGAGCCGGGGAATAGCAATCAGCCCCAGCATTTT. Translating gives CSLEPGNSNQPQHF.

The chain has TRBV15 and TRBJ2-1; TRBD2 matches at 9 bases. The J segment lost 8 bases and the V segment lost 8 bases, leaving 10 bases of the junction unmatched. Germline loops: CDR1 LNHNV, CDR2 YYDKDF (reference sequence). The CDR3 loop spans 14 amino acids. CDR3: CATRGLLAGDEQFF. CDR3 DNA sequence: TGTGCCACCCGGGGGCTACTAGCGGGTGATGAGCAGTTCTTC.

CDR3 DNA sequence: TGTGCCAGCAGTCCCGGGACAGGGGGCGCGAGGACCGGGGAGCTGTTTTTT. Translated, it gives CASSPGTGGARTGELFF. The chain joins TRBV12-3 or TRBV12-4 to TRBJ2-2, with 12 bases that match TRBD1. The CDR3 sequence is 17 residues long. V lost 5 bases, J lost 5 bases, and 9 bases stayed unmatched.

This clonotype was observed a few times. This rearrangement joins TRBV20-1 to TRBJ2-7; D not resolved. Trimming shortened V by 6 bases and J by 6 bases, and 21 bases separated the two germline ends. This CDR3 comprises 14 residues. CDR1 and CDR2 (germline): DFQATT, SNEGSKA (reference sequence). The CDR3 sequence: CSASENLRRGEQYF. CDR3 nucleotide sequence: TGCAGTGCGAGTGAAAACCTCCGACGTGGCGAGCAGTACTTC.

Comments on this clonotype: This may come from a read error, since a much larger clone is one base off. The CDR3 sequence is CASSEAGTPKSPLHF. Written as DNA, the CDR3 is TGTGCCAGCAGTGAAGCAGGGACGCCGAAGTCACCCCTCCACTTT. The V gene is TRBV2, the J gene TRBJ1-6; D possibly corresponds to TRBD1 (5 bases). Trimming removed 0 bases at V and 10 bases at J, with 13 bases between. This CDR3 spans 15 amino acids. The V gene's germline CDR1 is SNHLY and CDR2 FYNNEI.

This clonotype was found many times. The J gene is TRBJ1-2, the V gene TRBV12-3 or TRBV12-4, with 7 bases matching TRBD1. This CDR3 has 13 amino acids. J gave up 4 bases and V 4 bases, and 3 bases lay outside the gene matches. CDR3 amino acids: CASSWPGGYGYTF. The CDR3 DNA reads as TGTGCCAGCAGTTGGCCAGGGGGCTATGGCTACACCTTC.

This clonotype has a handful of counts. The chain's CDR3 is CASRVGGEQYF. Here the CDR3 DNA reads TGTGCCAGCAGGGTGGGCGGCGAGCAGTACTTC. The genes are TRBV12-3 or TRBV12-4 and TRBJ2-4; D is unclear. Gene TRBJ2-7 matches the end of the DNA better, so the J call may be wrong. The CDR3 contains 11 residues.

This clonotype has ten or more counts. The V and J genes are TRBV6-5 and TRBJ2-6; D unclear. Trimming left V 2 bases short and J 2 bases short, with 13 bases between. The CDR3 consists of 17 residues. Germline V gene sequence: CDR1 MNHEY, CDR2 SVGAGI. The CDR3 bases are TGTGCCAGCAGTTACCGTGCTATCTTTACTGGGGCCAACGTCCTGACTTTC. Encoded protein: CASSYRAIFTGANVLTF.

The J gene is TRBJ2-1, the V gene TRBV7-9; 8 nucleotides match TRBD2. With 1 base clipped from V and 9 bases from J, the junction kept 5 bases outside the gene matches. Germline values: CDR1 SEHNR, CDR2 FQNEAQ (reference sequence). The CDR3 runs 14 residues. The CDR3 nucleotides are TGTGCCAGCAGCTTAGACGGGAGGGCATTTGAGCAGTTCTTC. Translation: CASSLDGRAFEQFF.

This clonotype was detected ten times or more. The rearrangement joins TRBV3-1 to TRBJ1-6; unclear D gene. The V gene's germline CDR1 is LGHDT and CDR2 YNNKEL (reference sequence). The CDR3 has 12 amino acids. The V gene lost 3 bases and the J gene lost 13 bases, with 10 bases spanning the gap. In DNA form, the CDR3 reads TGTGCCAGCAGCCACGCCTCGAGTCCCCTCCACTTT. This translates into CASSHASSPLHF.

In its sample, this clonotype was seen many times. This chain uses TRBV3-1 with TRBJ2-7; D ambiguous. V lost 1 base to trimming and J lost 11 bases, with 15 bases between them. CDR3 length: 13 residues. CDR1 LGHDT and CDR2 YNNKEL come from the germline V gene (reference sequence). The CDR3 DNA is TGTGCCAGCAGCCAAGCTGTAGGTTTTCGGGAGTACTTC. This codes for CASSQAVGFREYF.

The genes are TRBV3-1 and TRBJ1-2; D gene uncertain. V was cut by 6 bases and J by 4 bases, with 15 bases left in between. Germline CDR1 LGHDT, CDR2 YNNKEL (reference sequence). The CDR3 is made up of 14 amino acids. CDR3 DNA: TGTGCCAGCAGTCCCCAAATCGTGGGCTATGGCTACACCTTC. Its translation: CASSPQIVGYGYTF.

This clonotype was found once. The DNA of the CDR3 is TGCGCCAGCAGCTTGTTCGGGACAGGGACCACAGATACGCAGTATTTT. It encodes CASSLFGTGTTDTQYF. The chain uses TRBV5-1 and TRBJ2-3; 9 positions match TRBD1. Trimming took 1 base from V and 2 from J; bases not matched to a gene: 5. The germline gives CDR1 SGHRS, CDR2 YFSETQ. The CDR3 is made up of 16 amino acids.

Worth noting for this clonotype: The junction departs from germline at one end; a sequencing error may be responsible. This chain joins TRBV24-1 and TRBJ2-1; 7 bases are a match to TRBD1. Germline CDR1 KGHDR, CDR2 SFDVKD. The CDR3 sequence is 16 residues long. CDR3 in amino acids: CATSDSAGTANKEQFF. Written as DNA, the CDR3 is TGCGCCACCAGTGATTCAGCCGGGACAGCCAACAAGGAGCAGTTCTTC.

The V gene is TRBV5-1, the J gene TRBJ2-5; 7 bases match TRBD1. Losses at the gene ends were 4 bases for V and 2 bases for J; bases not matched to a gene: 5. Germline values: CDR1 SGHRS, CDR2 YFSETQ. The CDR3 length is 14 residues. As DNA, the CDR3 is TGCGCCAGCAGCGTGGGACAGAGGCAAGAGACCCAGTACTTC. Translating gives CASSVGQRQETQYF.